The subject of this entry is one T cell receptor (beta chain). What it binds is not known. V lost 7 bases to trimming and J lost 4 bases, with 14 bases between them. The CDR3 contains 13 residues. Germline V gene data show CDR1 as MNHNS and CDR2 as SASEGT. These data belong to a study of cytomegalovirus exposure and HLA in healthy donors. Whole-study findings and limits: In vitro testing confirmed a few CMV-associated chains as specific for CMV antigens. Clusters of TCRs from the first cohort tended to co-occur in the roughly 120 validation repertoires (as a later analysis found).

TCRdb's table, derived via immunoSEQ multiplex PCR, lists solely in-frame clones and lacks some. This table holds around 98,000 clones, 87% found once. The chain couples TRBV6-1 to TRBJ2-7; tentatively, D is TRBD1 (6 bases). The specimen sequenced was PBMCs. This TCR was recovered from a woman between 25 and 40 years old in good health and CMV-seronegative. CDR3 sequence (DNA): TGTGCCAGCACCCCCAGGGGCAGGTACGAGCAGTACTTC. This translates into CASTPRGRYEQYF.